This T cell receptor beta chain was observed in a study of molecular identifiers for immune sequencing clone quantification. TCRdb redid the calling of the PCR reads with MiXCR, one entry per CDR3 protein. This sample has roughly 6,500 distinct CDR3 sequences, with 16% found just once. Turning to this clonotype: A much larger clone lies a single base off, so this may be a read error.

This CDR3 is built from 12 residues. V lost 5 bases to trimming and J lost 7 bases, with 11 bases between them. Per germline, CDR1 PRHDT and CDR2 FYEKMQ (reference sequence). The specimen was naive CD8+ T cells from blood, with Jurkat cell RNA spiked in. Subset of the sample: FACS-sorted CD8+CD4-CCR7+CD45RA+ naive T cells. The TCR comes from a human donor in good health. Some libraries in this study had Jurkat cell RNA spiked in. This chain uses TRBV13 with TRBJ1-1; no definite D call. CDR3 sequence reads: CASSPRRIEAFF. CDR3 nucleotides: TGTGCCAGCAGCCCCAGACGGATTGAAGCTTTCTTT.